This T cell receptor (beta chain) was documented in a study of lymphopenia after photon versus proton radiotherapy. Clones were read by immunoSEQ multiplex PCR, and TCRdb kept only the in-frame ones, dropping some. The sample contains about 25,000 clones, 80% to 85% of which appear only once. Remarks on this clone: The antigen remains undetermined.

Germline-derived CDR1 and CDR2 are LGHNA and YSLEER. Trimming removed 4 bases from V and 10 bases from J; junction bases left unmatched: 3. This CDR3 comprises 13 residues. The study, taken as a whole, reports: Post-nadir diversity loss with photons came from oligoclonal expansion, particularly CD8+ Temra cells. Better survival with proton therapy was suggested as possible, not demonstrated. Under photons, naive T cells and diversity fell while effector/memory populations rose.

This sequence was found in a woman aged 45-65 years with pancreatic cancer. The V and J genes are TRBV4-3 and TRBJ2-1, with 11 bases lining up with TRBD2. The specimen comprised peripheral blood, sampled from a patient treated with photon-based radiotherapy. The CDR3 here is CASSLLAGDEQFF. DNA for the CDR3: TGCGCCAGCAGCCTACTAGCGGGGGACGAGCAGTTCTTC.